The entry below gives a single T cell receptor beta chain sequence along with its context. Its antigen is not known. Systemic immunosuppression or a history of autoimmune disease excluded patients. This CDR3 contains 14 residues. Trimming shortened V by 3 bases and J by 0 bases, and 12 bases separated the two germline ends. Per the germline V gene, CDR1 is GTSNPN and CDR2 is SVGIG (reference sequence). The sample is drawn from a study of OX40 agonist ivuxolimab in advanced cancers. Some clones are missing from TCRdb's copy, which holds only in-frame ones; the method was immunoSEQ multiplex PCR. Counted here are about 51,000 clones, over 65% occurring once; the ten biggest clones make up around 2%. Study-level results: CD4+ and CD8+ blood T cells expanded clonally by week 6 at 0.1 to 3.0 mg/kg. CD4+ T cells averaged fewer expanded clones than CD8+ T cells.

Material: CD4+ or CD8+ T cells sorted from blood, obtained in a trial of the OX40 agonist ivuxolimab. The chain joins TRBV30 to TRBJ2-7, with D uncertain. This TCR derives from an adult with an advanced solid tumor such as melanoma, head and neck, liver or kidney cancer. CDR3 nucleotide sequence: TGTGCCTGGAGCTCAGAGGCCGGCTCCTACGAGCAGTACTTC. Protein product: CAWSSEAGSYEQYF.